This entry describes one T cell receptor (beta chain). The junction and the germline gene differ at one end; a read error may be behind it. CDR1 is LGHDT and CDR2 is YNNKEL in the germline V gene (reference sequence). This CDR3 spans 12 amino acids. This entry comes from a study of blood T cell repertoires in COVID-19. Study-wide background: COVID-19 samples from acute and convalescent phases originated in the United States, Italy and Spain. Sources were T cells, B-cell-depleted T cells, or PBMCs; the material itself was cDNA or gDNA.

TCRdb's table, derived via immunoSEQ multiplex PCR, lists solely in-frame clones and lacks some. The table has about 140,000 clones, 79% seen once. V is TRBV3-1 (or the pseudogene TRBV3-2) and J is TRBJ2-7; TRBD1 is a possible D gene (6 bases). Material for sequencing was peripheral blood. The TCR originated in a man in his 60s with acute or convalescent COVID-19. This chain's CDR3 is CASSQGFQGIRF. CDR3 coding DNA: TGTGCCAGCAGCCAAGGTTTCCAGGGGATTAGATTC.